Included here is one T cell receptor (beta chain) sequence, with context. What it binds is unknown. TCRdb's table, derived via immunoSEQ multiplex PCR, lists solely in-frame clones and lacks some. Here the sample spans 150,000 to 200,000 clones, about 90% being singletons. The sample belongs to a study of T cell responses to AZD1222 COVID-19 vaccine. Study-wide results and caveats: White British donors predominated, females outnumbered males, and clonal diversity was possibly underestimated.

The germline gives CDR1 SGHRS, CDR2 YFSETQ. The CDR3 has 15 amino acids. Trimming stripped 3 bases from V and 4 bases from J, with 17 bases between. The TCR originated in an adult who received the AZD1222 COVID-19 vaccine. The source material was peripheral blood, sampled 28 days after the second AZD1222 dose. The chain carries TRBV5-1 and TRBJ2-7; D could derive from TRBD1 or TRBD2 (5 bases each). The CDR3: CASSWDPGGGYEQYF. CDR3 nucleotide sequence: TGCGCCAGCAGCTGGGACCCAGGCGGCGGATACGAGCAGTACTTC. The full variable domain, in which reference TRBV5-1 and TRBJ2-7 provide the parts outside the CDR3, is KAGVTQTPRYLIKTRGQQVTLSCSPISGHRSVSWYQQTPGQGLQFLFEYFSETQRNKGNFPGRFSGRQFSNSRSEMNVSTLELGDSALYLCASSWDPGGGYEQYFGPGTRLTVT.